This T cell receptor (beta chain) was sequenced in a study of T cell clones after liver transplantation. Study-level background: Tolerance: complete withdrawal held at least one year, liver enzymes staying within twice normal.

In its sample, this clone was seen once. Its antigen is not known. The table came from immunoSEQ multiplex PCR; TCRdb's copy has only in-frame clones and leaves some out. The sample contains approximately 65,000 clones, about 92% of which appear only once. Study results and caveats: Migration into the graft, not deletion, may explain lost graft donor-reactive T cells.

The CDR3 extends over 13 amino acids. Germline V gene data show CDR1 as MDHEN and CDR2 as SYDVKM. This rearrangement joins TRBV28 to TRBJ2-1, with 11 bases matching TRBD2. This material consisted of CD4+ T cells from blood, taken approximately 27 months after liver transplant. The receptor comes from a human patient who received a liver transplant. Some T cells may be the graft donor's. CDR3 in amino acids: CTSRLAGRNEQFF. CDR3 coding DNA: TGTACGTCCCGACTAGCGGGAAGAAATGAGCAGTTCTTC.